A single sample is the source of the 4 T cell receptor beta chains below, sequenced in a study of cytomegalovirus exposure and HLA in healthy donors. Primers for the PCR totalled 60 Vbeta and 13 Jbeta. Sequencing was performed with immunoSEQ multiplex PCR; in TCRdb, only in-frame clones are kept and a portion is missing. The sample yields around 140,000 clones, around 78% seen once. The sequencing input was PBMCs. These TCRs come from a middle-aged woman in good health and CMV-seropositive.

The chain couples TRBV19 to TRBJ2-2, with D possibly matching TRBD2 (5 bases). Germline values: CDR1 LNHDA, CDR2 SQIVND (reference sequence). CDR3 size: 14 residues. The V and J ends lost 10 bases and 3 bases respectively, with 15 bases between them. For the CDR3, the DNA is TGTGCCACTACGGACGGGATATACACCGGGGAGCTGTTTTTT. This codes for CATTDGIYTGELFF.

The chain carries TRBV6-5 and TRBJ1-1, with no clear D. Trimming took 4 bases from V and 1 from J, leaving 4 bases between them. The CDR3 loop spans 12 amino acids. CDR1 and CDR2 (germline): MNHEY, SVGAGI. CDR3 protein: CASSSGNTEAFF. The CDR3 DNA reads TGTGCCAGCAGTTCAGGGAACACTGAAGCTTTCTTT.

This chain joins TRBV30 and TRBJ1-5, with 8 positions matching TRBD1. CDR1 and CDR2 from the germline V gene are GTSNPN and SVGIG (reference sequence). The V and J ends lost 1 base and 2 bases, in that order; junction bases with no gene match: 1. This CDR3 contains 14 residues. This chain's CDR3 is CAWSGQGRNQPQHF. In nucleotides, the CDR3 is TGTGCCTGGAGTGGACAGGGGCGCAATCAGCCCCAGCATTTT.

This chain links TRBV5-4 with TRBJ1-4, with 7 bases lining up with TRBD1. Germline V gene sequence: CDR1 SGHNT, CDR2 YYREEE (reference sequence). There are 16 residues in the CDR3. The ends lost 1 base at V and 7 bases at J; junction bases unmatched: 10. The CDR3 nucleotides are TGTGCCAGCAGCTTGACAGGGGTTGGAGCAAGTGAAAAACTGTTTTTT. It yields the protein CASSLTGVGASEKLFF.